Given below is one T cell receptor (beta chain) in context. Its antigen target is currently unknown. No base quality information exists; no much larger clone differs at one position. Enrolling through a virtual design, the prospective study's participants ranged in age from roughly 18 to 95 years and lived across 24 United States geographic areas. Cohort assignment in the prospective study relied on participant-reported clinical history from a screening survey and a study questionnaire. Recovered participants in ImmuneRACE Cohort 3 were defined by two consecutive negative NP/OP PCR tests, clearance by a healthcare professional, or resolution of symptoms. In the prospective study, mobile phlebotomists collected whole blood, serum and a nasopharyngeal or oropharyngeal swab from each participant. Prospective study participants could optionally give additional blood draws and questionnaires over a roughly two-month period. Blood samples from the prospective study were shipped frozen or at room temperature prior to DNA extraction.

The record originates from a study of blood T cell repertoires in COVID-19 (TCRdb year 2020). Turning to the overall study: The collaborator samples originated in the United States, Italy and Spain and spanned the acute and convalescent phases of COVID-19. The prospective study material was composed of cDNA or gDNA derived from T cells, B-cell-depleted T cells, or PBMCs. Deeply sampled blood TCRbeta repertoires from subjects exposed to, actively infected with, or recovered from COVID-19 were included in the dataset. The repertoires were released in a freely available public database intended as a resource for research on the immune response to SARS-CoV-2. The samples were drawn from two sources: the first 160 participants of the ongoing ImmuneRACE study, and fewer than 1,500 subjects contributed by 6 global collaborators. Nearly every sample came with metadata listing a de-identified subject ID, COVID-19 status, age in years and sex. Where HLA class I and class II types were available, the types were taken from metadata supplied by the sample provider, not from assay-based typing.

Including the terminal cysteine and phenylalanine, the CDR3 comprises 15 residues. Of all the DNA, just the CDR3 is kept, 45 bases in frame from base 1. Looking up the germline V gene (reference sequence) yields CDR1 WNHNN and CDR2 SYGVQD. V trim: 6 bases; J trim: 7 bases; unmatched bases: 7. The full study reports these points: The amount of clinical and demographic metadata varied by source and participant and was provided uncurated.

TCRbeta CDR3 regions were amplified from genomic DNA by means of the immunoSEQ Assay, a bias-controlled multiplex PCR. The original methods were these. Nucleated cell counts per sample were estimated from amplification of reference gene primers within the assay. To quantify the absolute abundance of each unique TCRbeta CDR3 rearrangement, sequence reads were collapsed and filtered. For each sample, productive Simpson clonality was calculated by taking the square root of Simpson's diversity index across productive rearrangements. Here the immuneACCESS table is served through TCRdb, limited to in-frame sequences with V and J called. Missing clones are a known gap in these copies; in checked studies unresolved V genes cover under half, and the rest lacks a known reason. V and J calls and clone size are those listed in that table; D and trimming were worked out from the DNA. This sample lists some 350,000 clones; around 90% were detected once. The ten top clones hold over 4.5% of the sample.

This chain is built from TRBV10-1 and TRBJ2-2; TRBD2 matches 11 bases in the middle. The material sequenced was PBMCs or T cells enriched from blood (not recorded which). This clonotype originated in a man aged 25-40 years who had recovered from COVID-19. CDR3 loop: CASRETSGADGELFF. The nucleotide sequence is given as TGCGCCAGCAGGGAGACTAGCGGGGCTGACGGGGAGCTGTTTTTT.